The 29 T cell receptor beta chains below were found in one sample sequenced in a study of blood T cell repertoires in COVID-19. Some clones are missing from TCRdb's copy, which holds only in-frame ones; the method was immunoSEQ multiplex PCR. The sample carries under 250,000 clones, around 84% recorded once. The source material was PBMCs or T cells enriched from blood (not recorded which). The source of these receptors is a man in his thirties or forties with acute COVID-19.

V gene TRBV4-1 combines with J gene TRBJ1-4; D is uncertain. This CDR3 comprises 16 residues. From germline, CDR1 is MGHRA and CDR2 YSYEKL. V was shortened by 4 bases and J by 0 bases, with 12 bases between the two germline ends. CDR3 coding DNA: TGCGCCAGCAGCCCTCTAGGAGGTGCAACTAATGAAAAACTGTTTTTT. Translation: CASSPLGGATNEKLFF.

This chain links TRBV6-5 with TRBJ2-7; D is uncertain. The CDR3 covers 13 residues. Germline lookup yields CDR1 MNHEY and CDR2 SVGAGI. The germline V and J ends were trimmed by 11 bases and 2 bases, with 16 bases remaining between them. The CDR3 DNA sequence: TGTGCCGCCCGCCGTCCAGGCGCCTACGAGCAGTACTTC. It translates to CAARRPGAYEQYF.

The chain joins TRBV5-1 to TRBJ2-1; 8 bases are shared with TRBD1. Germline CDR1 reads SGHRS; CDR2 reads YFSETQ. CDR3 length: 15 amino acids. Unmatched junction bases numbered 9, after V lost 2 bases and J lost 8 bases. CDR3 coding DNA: TGCGCCAGCAGCTTAGGAACAGGGGGTACCTATGAGCAGTTCTTC. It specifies CASSLGTGGTYEQFF.

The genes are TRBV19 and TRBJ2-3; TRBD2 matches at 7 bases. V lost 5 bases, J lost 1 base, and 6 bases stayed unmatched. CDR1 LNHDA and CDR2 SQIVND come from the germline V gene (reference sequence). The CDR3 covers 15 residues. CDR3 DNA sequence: TGTGCCAGTAGTGGCCCCCGGGGGGGCACAGATACGCAGTATTTT. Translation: CASSGPRGGTDTQYF.

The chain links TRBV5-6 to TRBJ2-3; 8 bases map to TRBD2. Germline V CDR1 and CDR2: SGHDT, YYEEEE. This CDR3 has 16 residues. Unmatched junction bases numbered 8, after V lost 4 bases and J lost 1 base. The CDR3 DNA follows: TGTGCCAGCAGCCCTGGGGTAGCGGGGCGCACAGATACGCAGTATTTT. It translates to CASSPGVAGRTDTQYF.

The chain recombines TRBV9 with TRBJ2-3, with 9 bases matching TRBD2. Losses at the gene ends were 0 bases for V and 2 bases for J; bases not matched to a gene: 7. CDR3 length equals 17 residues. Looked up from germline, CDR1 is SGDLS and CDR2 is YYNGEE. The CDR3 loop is CASSVGNSGGFTDTQYF. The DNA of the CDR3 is TGTGCCAGCAGCGTAGGGAATAGCGGGGGTTTCACAGATACGCAGTATTTT.

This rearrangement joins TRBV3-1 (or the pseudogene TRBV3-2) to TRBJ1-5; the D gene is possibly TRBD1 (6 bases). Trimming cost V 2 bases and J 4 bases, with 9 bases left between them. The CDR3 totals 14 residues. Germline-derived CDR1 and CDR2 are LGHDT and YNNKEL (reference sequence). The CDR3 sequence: CASSQTGINQPQHF. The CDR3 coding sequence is TGTGCCAGCAGCCAAACAGGGATTAATCAGCCCCAGCATTTT.

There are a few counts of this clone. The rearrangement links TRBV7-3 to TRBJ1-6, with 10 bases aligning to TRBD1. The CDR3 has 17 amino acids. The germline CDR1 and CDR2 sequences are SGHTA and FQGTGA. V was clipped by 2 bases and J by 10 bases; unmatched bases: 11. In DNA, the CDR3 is TGTGCCAGCAGCTTATCCCCGGGACAGGGGAAATACTCACCCCTCCACTTT. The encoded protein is CASSLSPGQGKYSPLHF.

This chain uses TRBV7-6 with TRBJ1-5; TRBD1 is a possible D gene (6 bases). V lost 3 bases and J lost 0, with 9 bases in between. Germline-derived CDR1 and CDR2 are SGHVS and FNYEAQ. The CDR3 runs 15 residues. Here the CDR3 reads CASSLTGHSNQPQHF. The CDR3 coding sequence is TGTGCCAGCAGCTTGACAGGTCATAGCAATCAGCCCCAGCATTTT.

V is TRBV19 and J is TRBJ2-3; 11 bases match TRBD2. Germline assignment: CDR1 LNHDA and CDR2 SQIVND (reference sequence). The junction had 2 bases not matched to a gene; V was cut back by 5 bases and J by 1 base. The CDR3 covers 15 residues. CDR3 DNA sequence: TGTGCCAGTAGTGTGGGACTAGCGGGCACAGATACGCAGTATTTT. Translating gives CASSVGLAGTDTQYF.

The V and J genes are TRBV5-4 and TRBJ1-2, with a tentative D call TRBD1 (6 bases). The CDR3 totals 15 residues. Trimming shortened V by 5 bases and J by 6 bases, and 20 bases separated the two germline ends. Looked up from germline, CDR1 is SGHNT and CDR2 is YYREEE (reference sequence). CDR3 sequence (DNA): TGTGCCAGCAGGGAACAGGGTATTGGGAAGAATGGCTACACCTTC. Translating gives CASREQGIGKNGYTF.

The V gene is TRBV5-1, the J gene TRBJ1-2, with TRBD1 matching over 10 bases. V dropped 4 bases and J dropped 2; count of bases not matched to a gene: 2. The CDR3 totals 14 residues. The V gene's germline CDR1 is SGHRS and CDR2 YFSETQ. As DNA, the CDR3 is TGCGCCAGCAGCGAGGGACAGGGGAACTATGGCTACACCTTC. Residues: CASSEGQGNYGYTF. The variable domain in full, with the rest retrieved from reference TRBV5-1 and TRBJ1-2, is KAGVTQTPRYLIKTRGQQVTLSCSPISGHRSVSWYQQTPGQGLQFLFEYFSETQRNKGNFPGRFSGRQFSNSRSEMNVSTLELGDSALYLCASSEGQGNYGYTFGSGTRLTVV.

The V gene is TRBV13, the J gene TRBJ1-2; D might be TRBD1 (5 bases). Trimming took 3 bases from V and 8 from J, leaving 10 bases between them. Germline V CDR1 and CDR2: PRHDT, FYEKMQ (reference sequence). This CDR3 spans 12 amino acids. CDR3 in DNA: TGTGCCAGCAGCTTCAGGGATCGCGGCTACACCTTC. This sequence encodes CASSFRDRGYTF.

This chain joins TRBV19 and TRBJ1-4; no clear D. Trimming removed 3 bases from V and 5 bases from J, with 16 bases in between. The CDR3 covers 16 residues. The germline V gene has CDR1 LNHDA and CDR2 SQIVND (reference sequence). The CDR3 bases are TGTGCCAGTAGTATGTCGAGTTTCGAGACAAATGAAAAACTGTTTTTT. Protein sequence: CASSMSSFETNEKLFF.

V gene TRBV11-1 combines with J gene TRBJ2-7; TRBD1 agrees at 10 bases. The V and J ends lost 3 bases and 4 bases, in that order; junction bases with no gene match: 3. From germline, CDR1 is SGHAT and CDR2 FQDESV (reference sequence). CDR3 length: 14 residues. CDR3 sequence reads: CASSLTGGSYEQYF. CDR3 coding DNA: TGTGCCAGCAGCTTGACAGGGGGCTCATACGAGCAGTACTTC.

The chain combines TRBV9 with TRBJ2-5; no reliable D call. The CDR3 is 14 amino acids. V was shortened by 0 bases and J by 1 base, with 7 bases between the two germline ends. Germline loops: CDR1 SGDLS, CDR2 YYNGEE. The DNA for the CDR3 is TGTGCCAGCAGCGTAGAATCCAGCCAAGAGACCCAGTACTTC. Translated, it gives CASSVESSQETQYF.

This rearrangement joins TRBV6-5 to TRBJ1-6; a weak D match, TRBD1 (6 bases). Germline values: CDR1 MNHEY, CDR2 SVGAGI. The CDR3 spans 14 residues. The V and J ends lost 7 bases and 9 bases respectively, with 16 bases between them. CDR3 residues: CASTQDRFGSPLHF. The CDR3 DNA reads TGTGCCAGCACGCAAGACAGGTTTGGTTCACCCCTCCACTTT.

For the CDR3, the DNA is TGTGCCAGCAGCTTGGCCGTGGGCTCCAGGAGCTACACCTTC. This gives the protein CASSLAVGSRSYTF. The V gene is TRBV5-5, the J gene TRBJ1-2; no reliable D call. The CDR3 spans 14 residues. CDR1 is SGHKS and CDR2 is YYEKEE in the germline V gene (reference sequence). Trimming removed 0 bases from V and 9 bases from J, with 15 bases in between.

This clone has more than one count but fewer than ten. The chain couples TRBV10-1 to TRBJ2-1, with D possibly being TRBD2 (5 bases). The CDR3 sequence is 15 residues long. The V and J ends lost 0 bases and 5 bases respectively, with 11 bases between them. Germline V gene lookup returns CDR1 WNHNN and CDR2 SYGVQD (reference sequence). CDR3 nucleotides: TGCGCCAGCAGTGAGTCTCCTCGGGATCACAATGAGCAGTTCTTC. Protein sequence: CASSESPRDHNEQFF.

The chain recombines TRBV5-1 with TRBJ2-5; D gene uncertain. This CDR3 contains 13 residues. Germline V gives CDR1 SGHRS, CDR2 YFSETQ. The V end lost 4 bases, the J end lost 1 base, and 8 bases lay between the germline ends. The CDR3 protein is CASSRGRQETQYF. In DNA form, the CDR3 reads TGCGCCAGCAGCCGCGGCCGCCAAGAGACCCAGTACTTC.

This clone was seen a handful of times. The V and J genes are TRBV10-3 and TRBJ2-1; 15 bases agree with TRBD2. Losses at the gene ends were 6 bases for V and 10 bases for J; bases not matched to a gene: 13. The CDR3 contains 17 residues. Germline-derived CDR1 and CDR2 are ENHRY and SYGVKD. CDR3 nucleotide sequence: TGTGCCATCAGCGCCGGGACTAGCGGGGGGACCTCTGGCGAGCAGTTCTTC. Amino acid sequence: CAISAGTSGGTSGEQFF.

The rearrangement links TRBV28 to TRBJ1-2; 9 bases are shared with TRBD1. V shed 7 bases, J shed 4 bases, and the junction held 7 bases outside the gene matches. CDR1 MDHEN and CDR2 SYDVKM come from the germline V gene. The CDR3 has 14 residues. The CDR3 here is CASKRQGGGYGYTF. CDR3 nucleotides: TGTGCCAGCAAGCGACAGGGGGGTGGCTATGGCTACACCTTC.

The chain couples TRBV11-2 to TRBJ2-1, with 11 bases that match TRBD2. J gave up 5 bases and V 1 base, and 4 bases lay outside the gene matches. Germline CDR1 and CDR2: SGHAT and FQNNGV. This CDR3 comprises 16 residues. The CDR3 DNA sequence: TGTGCCAGCAGCTTAGCTAGACTAGCGGGGAACAATGAGCAGTTCTTC. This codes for CASSLARLAGNNEQFF.

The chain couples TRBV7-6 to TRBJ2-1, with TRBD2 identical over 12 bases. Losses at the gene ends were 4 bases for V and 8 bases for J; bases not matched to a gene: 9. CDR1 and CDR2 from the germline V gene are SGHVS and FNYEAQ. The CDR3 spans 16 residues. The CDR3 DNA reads TGTGCCAGCAGCTGGACCCTAGCGGGGGGGCCATATGAGCAGTTCTTC. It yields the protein CASSWTLAGGPYEQFF.

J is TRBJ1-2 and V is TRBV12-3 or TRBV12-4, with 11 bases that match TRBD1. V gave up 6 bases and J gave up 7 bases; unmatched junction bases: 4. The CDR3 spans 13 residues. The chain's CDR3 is CASRTGTGGGYTF. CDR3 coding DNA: TGTGCCAGCAGGACCGGGACAGGGGGTGGCTACACCTTC.

This CDR3 reads CASSWMFGSGNTIYF. The CDR3 coding sequence is TGTGCCAGCAGCTGGATGTTCGGGTCTGGAAACACCATATATTTT. The J gene is TRBJ1-3, the V gene TRBV13; D is ambiguous. The CDR3 has 15 amino acids. Trimming left V 4 bases short and J 1 base short, with 11 bases between. The germline CDR1 and CDR2 sequences are PRHDT and FYEKMQ (reference sequence). Variable domain in full (rest from reference TRBV13 and TRBJ1-3): AAGVIQSPRHLIKEKRETATLKCYPIPRHDTVYWYQQGPGQDPQFLISFYEKMQSDKGSIPDRFSAQQFSDYHSELNMSSLELGDSALYFCASSWMFGSGNTIYFGEGSWLTVV.

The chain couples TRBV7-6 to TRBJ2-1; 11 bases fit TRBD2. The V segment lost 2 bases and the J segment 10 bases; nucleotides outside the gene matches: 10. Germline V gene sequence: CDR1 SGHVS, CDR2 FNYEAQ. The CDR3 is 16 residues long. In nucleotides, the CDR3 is TGTGCCAGCAGCTTATCGATAGCGGGGGGGCTGGAGGAGCAGTTCTTC. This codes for CASSLSIAGGLEEQFF.

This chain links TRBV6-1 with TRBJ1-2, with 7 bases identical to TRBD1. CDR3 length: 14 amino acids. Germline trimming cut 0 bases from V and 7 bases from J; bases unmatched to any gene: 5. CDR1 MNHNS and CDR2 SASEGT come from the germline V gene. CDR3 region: CASSEAGQVRGYTF. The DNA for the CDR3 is TGTGCCAGCAGTGAAGCAGGACAGGTCCGTGGCTACACCTTC.

The chain's CDR3 is CAWSESGGKLFF. CDR3 in DNA: TGTGCCTGGAGTGAATCCGGGGGAAAACTGTTTTTT. The V call is TRBV30, the J call TRBJ1-4, with a tentative D call TRBD1 (5 bases). Germline values: CDR1 GTSNPN, CDR2 SVGIG (reference sequence). V lost 1 base, J lost 10 bases, and 10 bases lay in between. The CDR3 runs to 12 residues.